The 3 T cell receptor beta chains listed next were all sequenced from one sample in a study of T cell responses to AZD1222 COVID-19 vaccine. The data were produced by immunoSEQ multiplex PCR, yet TCRdb's version contains in-frame clones alone and is incomplete. The sample carries more than 60,000 clones, 70% to 85% recorded once. The sequences come from peripheral blood, collected on day 0 of AZD1222 vaccination. The receptors were gathered from an adult in good health.

The chain links TRBV28 to TRBJ1-5; D is possibly TRBD1 (6 bases). This CDR3 spans 18 amino acids. Per the germline V gene, CDR1 is MDHEN and CDR2 is SYDVKM. Trimming took 3 bases from V and 2 from J, leaving 20 bases between them. The CDR3 region has the DNA TGTGCCAGCAGTTTTTACCCCACCTACAGGGAGGGCAATCAGCCCCAGCATTTT. Residues: CASSFYPTYREGNQPQHF.

The chain employs TRBV11-2 and TRBJ1-1; D might be TRBD1 (6 bases). Germline lookup yields CDR1 SGHAT and CDR2 FQNNGV. V lost 5 bases and J 4 bases, leaving 17 bases between the germline ends. This CDR3 is built from 15 residues. This CDR3 reads CASSRRGEIGTEAFF. In DNA, the CDR3 is TGTGCCAGCAGCCGCAGGGGCGAGATAGGCACTGAAGCTTTCTTT.

J is TRBJ2-1 and V is TRBV7-2, with TRBD2 identical over 7 bases. This CDR3 contains 13 residues. V lost 5 bases to trimming and J lost 3 bases; unmatched junction nucleotides: 1. Germline V lookup: CDR1 SGHTA, CDR2 FQGNSA. The CDR3 loop reads CASSGGGYNEQFF. CDR3 bases: TGTGCCAGCAGCGGCGGGGGCTACAATGAGCAGTTCTTC.